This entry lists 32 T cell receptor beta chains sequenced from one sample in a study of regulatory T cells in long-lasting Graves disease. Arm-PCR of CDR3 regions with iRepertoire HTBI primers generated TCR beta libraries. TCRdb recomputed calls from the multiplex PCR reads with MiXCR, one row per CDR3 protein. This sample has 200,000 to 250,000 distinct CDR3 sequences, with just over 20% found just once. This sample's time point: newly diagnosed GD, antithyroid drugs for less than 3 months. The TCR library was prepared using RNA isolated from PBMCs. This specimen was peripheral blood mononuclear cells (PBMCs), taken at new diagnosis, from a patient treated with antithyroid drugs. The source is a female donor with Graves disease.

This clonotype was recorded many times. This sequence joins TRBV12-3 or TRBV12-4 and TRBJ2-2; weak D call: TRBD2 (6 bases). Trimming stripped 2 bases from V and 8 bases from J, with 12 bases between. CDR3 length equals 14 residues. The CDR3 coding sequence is TGTGCCAGCAGTTTAATGGGGGGACCTGGGGAGCTGTTTTTT. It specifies CASSLMGGPGELFF.

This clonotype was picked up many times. For the CDR3, the DNA is TGCAGCGTTGGCCAGGATGAAAAACTGTTTTTT. It encodes CSVGQDEKLFF. V is TRBV29-1 and J is TRBJ1-4; D is unresolved. This CDR3 has 11 amino acids. CDR1 and CDR2 from the germline V gene are SQVTM and ANQGSEA. Trimming pared 4 bases from V and 6 bases from J, leaving 6 bases between.

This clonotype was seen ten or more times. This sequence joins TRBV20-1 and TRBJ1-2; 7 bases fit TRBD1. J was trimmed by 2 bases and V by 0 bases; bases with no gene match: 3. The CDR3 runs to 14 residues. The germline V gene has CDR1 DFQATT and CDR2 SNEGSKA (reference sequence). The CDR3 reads CSAREHRGNYGYTF. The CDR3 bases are TGCAGTGCTAGAGAACACAGGGGAAACTATGGCTACACCTTC.

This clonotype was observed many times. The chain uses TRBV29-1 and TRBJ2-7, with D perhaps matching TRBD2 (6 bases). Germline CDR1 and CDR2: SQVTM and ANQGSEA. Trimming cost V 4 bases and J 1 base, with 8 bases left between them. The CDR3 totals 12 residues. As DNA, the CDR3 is TGCAGCGTTGGCGGGAATTCCTACGAGCAGTACTTC. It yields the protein CSVGGNSYEQYF.

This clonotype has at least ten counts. The CDR3 sequence: CASSLGQRTDTQYF. As DNA, the CDR3 is TGTGCCAGCTCACTGGGACAGCGCACAGATACGCAGTATTTT. The chain joins TRBV18 to TRBJ2-3, with 7 bases fitting TRBD1. This CDR3 region has 14 residues. Trimming at V came to 4 bases and at J to 1 base, leaving 2 bases not matched to a gene. Germline V gives CDR1 KGHSH, CDR2 LQKENI.

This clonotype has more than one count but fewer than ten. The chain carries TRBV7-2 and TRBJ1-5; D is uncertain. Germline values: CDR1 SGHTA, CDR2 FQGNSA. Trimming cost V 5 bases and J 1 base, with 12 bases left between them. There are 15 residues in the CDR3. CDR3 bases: TGTGCCAGCAGCCAAGAGGGCCCGAGCAATCAGCCCCAGCATTTT. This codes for CASSQEGPSNQPQHF.

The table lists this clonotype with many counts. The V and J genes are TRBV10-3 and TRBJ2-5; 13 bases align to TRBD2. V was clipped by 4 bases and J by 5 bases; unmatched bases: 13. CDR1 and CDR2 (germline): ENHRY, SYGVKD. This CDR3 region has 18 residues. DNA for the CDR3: TGTGCCATCAGTGCCCGGGGACTAGCGGGAAAATTAGGGGAGACCCAGTACTTC. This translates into CAISARGLAGKLGETQYF.

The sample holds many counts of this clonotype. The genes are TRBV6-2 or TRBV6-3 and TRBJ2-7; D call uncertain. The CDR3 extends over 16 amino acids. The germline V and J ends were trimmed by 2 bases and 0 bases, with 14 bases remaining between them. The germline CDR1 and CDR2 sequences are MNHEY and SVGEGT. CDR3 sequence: CASSYLLLAVSYEQYF. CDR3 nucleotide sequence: TGTGCCAGCAGTTACCTCCTTCTGGCGGTCTCCTACGAGCAGTACTTC.

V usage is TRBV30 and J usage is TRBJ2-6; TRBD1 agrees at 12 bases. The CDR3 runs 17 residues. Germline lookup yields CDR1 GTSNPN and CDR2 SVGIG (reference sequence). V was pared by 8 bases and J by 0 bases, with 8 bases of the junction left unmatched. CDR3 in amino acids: CAVPGQGALSGANVLTF. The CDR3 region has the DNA TGTGCCGTACCGGGACAGGGGGCTCTCTCTGGGGCCAACGTCCTGACTTTC.

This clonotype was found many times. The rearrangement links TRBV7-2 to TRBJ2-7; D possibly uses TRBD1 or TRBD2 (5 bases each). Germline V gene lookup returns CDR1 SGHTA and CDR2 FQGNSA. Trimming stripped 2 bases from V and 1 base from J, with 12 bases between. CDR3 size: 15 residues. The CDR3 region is CASSLRQGPSYEQYF. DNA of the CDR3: TGTGCCAGCAGCTTAAGGCAGGGACCGTCCTACGAGCAGTACTTC. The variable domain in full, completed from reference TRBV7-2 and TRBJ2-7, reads GAGVSQSPSNKVTEKGKDVELRCDPISGHTALYWYRQSLGQGLEFLIYFQGNSAPDKSGLPSDRFSAERTGGSVSTLTIQRTQQEDSAVYLCASSLRQGPSYEQYFGPGTRLTVT.

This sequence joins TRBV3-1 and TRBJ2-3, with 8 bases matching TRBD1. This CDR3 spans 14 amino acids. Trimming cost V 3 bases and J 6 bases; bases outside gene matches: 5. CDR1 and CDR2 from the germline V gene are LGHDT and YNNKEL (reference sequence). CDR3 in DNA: TGTGCCAGCAGCCAGACAGGGGACTGGGATACGCAGTATTTT. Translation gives CASSQTGDWDTQYF.

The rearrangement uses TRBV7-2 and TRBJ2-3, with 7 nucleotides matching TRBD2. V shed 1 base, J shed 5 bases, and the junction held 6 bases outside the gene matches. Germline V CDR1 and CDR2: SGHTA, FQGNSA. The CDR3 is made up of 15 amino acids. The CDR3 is CASSLGWGGGDTQYF. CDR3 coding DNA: TGTGCCAGCAGCTTAGGGTGGGGGGGAGGAGATACGCAGTATTTT.

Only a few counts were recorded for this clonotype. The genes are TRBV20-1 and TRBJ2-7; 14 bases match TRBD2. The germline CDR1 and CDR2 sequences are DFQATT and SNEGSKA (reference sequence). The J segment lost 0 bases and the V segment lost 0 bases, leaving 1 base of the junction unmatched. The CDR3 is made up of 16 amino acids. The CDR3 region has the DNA TGCAGTGCTAGAGACGGGACTAGCGGGGGCTCCTACGAGCAGTACTTC. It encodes CSARDGTSGGSYEQYF.

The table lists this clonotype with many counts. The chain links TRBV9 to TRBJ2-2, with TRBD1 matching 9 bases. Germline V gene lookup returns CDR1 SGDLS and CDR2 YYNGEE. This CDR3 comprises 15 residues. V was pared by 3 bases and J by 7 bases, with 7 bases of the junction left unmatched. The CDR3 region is CASSARQGVGGELFF. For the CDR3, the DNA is TGTGCCAGCAGCGCCCGACAGGGGGTGGGCGGGGAGCTGTTTTTT.

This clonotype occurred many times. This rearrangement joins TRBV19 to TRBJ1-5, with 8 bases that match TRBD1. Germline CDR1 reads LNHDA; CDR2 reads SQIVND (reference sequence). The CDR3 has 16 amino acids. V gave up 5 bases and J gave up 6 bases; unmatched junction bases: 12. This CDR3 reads CASSGGPQGAFQPQHF. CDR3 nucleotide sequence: TGTGCCAGTAGTGGCGGCCCTCAGGGGGCTTTTCAGCCCCAGCATTTT.

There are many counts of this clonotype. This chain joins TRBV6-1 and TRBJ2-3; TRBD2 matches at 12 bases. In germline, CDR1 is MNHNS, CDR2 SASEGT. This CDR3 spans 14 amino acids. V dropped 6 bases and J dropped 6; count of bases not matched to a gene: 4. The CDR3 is CASRLAGGRDTQYF. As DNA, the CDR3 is TGTGCCAGCAGACTAGCGGGAGGTCGGGATACGCAGTATTTT.

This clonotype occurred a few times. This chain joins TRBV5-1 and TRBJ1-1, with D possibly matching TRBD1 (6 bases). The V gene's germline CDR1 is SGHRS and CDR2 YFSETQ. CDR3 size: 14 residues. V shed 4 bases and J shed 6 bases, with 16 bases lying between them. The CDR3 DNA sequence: TGCGCCAGCAGCCCTCTAGGGCAGGGGCCTGAAGCTTTCTTT. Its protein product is CASSPLGQGPEAFF.

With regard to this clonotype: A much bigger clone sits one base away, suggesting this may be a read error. In DNA form, the CDR3 reads TGTGCCAGCACCGACCCTGGACTACTAGGTTCCCGCGAGCAGTACTTC. Amino acids: CASTDPGLLGSREQYF. The genes are TRBV6-2 or TRBV6-3 and TRBJ2-7, with D possibly matching TRBD2 (6 bases). The germline V gene encodes CDR1 MNHEY and CDR2 SVGEGT. V lost 7 bases, J lost 6 bases, and 25 bases lay in between. This CDR3 is 16 amino acids long.

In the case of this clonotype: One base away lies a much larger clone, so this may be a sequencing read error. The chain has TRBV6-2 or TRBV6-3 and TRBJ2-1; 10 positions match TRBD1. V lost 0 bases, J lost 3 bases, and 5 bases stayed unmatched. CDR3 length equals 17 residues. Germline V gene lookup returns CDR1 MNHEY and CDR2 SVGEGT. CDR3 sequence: CASSYSGQGRSYNEQFF. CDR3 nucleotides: TGTGCCAGCAGTTACTCGGGACAGGGGCGCAGCTACAATGAGCAGTTCTTC.

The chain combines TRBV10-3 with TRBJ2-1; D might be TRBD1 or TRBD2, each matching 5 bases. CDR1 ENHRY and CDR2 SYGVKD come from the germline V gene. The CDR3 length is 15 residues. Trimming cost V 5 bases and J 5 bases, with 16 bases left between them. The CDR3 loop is CAISYRDPSHNEQFF. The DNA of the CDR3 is TGTGCCATCAGTTACCGGGACCCCTCACACAATGAGCAGTTCTTC.

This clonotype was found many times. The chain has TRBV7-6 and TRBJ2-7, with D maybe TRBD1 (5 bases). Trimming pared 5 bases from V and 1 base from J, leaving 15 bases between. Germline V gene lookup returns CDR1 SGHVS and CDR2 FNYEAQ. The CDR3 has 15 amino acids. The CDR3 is CASSTKATGSYEQYF. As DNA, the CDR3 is TGTGCCAGCAGCACTAAGGCTACAGGATCCTACGAGCAGTACTTC.

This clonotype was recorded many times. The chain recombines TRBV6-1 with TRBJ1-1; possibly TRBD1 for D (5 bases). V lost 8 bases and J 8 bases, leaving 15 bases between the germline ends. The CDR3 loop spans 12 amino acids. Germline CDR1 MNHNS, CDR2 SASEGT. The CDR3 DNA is TGTGCCAGCCAGACTGAGGGGAGAGAAGCTTTCTTT. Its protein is CASQTEGREAFF.

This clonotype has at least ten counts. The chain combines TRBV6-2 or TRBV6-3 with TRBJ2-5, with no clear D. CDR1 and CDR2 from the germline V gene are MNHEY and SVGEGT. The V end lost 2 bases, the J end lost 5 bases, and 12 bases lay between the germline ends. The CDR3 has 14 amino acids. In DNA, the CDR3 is TGTGCCAGCAGTTACGAGTCGAGTCGGGAGACCCAGTACTTC. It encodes CASSYESSRETQYF.

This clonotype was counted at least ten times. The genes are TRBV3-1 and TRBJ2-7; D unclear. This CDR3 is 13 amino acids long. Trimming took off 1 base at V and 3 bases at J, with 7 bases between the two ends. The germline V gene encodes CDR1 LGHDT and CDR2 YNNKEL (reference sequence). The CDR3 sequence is CASSQGQDYEQYF. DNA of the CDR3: TGTGCCAGCAGCCAAGGACAAGACTACGAGCAGTACTTC.

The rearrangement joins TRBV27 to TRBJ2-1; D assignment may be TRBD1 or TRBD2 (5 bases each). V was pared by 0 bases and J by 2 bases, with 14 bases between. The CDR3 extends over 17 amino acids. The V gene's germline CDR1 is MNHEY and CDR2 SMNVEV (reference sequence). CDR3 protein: CASSLSTGRRPYNEQFF. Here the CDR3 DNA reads TGTGCCAGCAGTTTATCGACGGGGCGAAGACCCTACAATGAGCAGTTCTTC.

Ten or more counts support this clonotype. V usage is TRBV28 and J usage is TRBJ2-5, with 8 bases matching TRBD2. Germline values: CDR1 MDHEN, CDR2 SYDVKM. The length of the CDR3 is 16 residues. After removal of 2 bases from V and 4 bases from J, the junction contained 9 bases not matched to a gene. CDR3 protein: CASSLLLGTRGETQYF. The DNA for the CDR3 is TGTGCCAGCAGTTTACTTCTCGGGACTAGAGGAGAGACCCAGTACTTC.

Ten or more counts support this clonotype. DNA for the CDR3: TGTGCCAGCAGAACAGAGGGGGGTGGCTATGGCTACACCTTC. Translation gives CASRTEGGGYGYTF. This rearrangement joins TRBV7-8 to TRBJ1-2, with a tentative D call TRBD1 (6 bases). Trimming removed 6 bases from V and 4 bases from J, with 15 bases in between. The CDR3 loop spans 14 amino acids. CDR1 and CDR2 (germline): SGHVS, FQNEAQ.

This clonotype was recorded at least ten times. The CDR3 nucleotides read TGTGCCAGCAGCTTGGGGATTTTTAGCGGGGAGACCCAGTACTTC. It encodes CASSLGIFSGETQYF. The chain carries TRBV5-4 and TRBJ2-5, with 7 nucleotides matching TRBD2. CDR1 and CDR2 from the germline V gene are SGHNT and YYREEE (reference sequence). V shed 0 bases and J 5 bases; nucleotides not matched to a gene: 7. The CDR3 runs to 15 residues.

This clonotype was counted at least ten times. The CDR3 protein is CASGLGSGEQYF. For the CDR3, the DNA is TGTGCTAGTGGTCTAGGTAGCGGGGAGCAGTACTTC. The chain joins TRBV12-5 to TRBJ2-7; 7 bases match TRBD2. Germline CDR1 LGHNT, CDR2 FRNRAP. V lost 5 bases to trimming and J lost 7 bases; unmatched junction nucleotides: 5. The CDR3 totals 12 residues.

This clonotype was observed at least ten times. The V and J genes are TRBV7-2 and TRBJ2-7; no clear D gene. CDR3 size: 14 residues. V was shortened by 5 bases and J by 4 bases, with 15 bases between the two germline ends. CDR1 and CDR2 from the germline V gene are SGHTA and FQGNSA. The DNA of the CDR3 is TGTGCCAGCAGCCCATTATTGACGGAATACGAGCAGTACTTC. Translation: CASSPLLTEYEQYF.

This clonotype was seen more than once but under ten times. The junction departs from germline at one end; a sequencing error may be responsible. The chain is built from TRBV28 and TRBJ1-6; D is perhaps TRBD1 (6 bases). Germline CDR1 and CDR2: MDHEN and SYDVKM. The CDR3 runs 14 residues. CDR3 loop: CAGSPQGGYSPLHF. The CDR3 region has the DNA TGTGCCGGCAGTCCACAAGGGGGATATTCACCCCTCCACTTT.

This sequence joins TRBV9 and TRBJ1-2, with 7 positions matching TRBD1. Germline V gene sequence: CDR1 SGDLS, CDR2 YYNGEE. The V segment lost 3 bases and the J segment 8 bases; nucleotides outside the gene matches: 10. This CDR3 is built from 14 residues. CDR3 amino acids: CASSAGQANWGYTF. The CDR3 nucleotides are TGTGCCAGCAGCGCCGGACAGGCGAACTGGGGCTACACCTTC.